Below are 5 T cell receptor beta chains sequenced from a single sample in a study of blood T cell repertoires in COVID-19. This table comes from immunoSEQ multiplex PCR, and its TCRdb copy is limited to in-frame clones, with some not included. The top ten clones hold roughly 2% of a sample with about 170,000 clones, 83% of them seen once. What was sequenced was peripheral blood. These receptors were collected from an elderly woman with acute or convalescent COVID-19.

The chain is built from TRBV25-1 and TRBJ2-1; D call uncertain. In germline, CDR1 is MGHDK, CDR2 SYGVNS. Trimming stripped 1 base from V and 6 bases from J, with 13 bases between. The CDR3 runs to 15 residues. The CDR3 sequence is CASSEFSGRTNEQFF. CDR3 bases: TGTGCCAGCAGTGAATTTAGTGGGCGTACCAATGAGCAGTTCTTC.

The chain employs TRBV15 and TRBJ2-5, with TRBD2 matching 12 bases. The germline gives CDR1 LNHNV, CDR2 YYDKDF (reference sequence). V lost 4 bases, J lost 11 bases, and 8 bases stayed unmatched. This CDR3 contains 14 residues. The CDR3 region is CATSIGTSGRYQYF. Written as DNA, the CDR3 is TGTGCCACCAGCATAGGTACTAGCGGGAGGTATCAGTACTTC.

This clone showed up just once. V gene TRBV9 combines with J gene TRBJ2-1, with 10 bases identical to TRBD1. The CDR3 totals 15 residues. Unmatched junction bases numbered 4, after V lost 0 bases and J lost 7 bases. Germline assignment: CDR1 SGDLS and CDR2 YYNGEE. The DNA of the CDR3 is TGTGCCAGCAGCGTAGGGGGGACAGGGGTAAATGAGCAGTTCTTC. Its protein is CASSVGGTGVNEQFF.

This clone was detected ten times or more. The J gene is TRBJ1-1, the V gene TRBV5-1; possible D gene TRBD1, 6 bases. The germline V and J ends were trimmed by 8 bases and 2 bases, with 13 bases remaining between them. The CDR3 spans 13 residues. From germline, CDR1 is SGHRS and CDR2 YFSETQ. The CDR3 loop is CASRTGPNTEAFF. CDR3 in DNA: TGCGCCAGTCGCACAGGGCCTAACACTGAAGCTTTCTTT.

This clone has just one count. The J gene is TRBJ2-1, the V gene TRBV19; no firm D call. The germline V gene has CDR1 LNHDA and CDR2 SQIVND (reference sequence). The CDR3 length is 14 residues. The V end was cut by 0 bases, the J end by 2 bases, with 5 bases between. The CDR3 region is CASSIDLPYNEQFF. For the CDR3, the DNA is TGTGCCAGTAGTATAGATCTTCCCTACAATGAGCAGTTCTTC.